Listed here are 27 T cell receptor beta chains from one sample, sequenced in a study of identical twins. TCRdb ran MiXCR on the 5' RACE reads and lists one entry per CDR3 protein. Found here are 690,000 or so distinct CDR3 sequences, around 5.7% of them singletons; the top ten hold roughly 2%. The sequenced sample was naive T cells sorted from blood. The receptor source for this set is a man between 18 and 29 years old in good health.

This clonotype came up many times. The chain employs TRBV12-3 or TRBV12-4 and TRBJ2-1, with TRBD2 identical over 10 bases. Trimming took 8 bases from V and 3 from J; bases not matched to a gene: 4. The CDR3 is 14 amino acids. The CDR3 here is CASLLAGVYNEQFF. CDR3 coding DNA: TGTGCCAGCCTTCTAGCGGGAGTCTACAATGAGCAGTTCTTC.

This clonotype was observed a handful of times. CDR3 region: CSASLLAGEPDTQYF. The CDR3 nucleotides are TGCAGTGCTAGTTTACTAGCGGGAGAACCAGATACGCAGTATTTT. This rearrangement joins TRBV20-1 to TRBJ2-3; 11 bases agree with TRBD2. The CDR3 covers 15 residues. The germline CDR1 and CDR2 sequences are DFQATT and SNEGSKA (reference sequence). Trimming removed 3 bases from V and 4 bases from J; junction bases left unmatched: 6.

In this sample, this clonotype turned up many times. The chain links TRBV10-2 to TRBJ1-5; weak D call: TRBD1 (5 bases). Trimming pared 0 bases from V and 4 bases from J, leaving 10 bases between. Germline V gene lookup returns CDR1 WSHSY and CDR2 SAAADI. The CDR3 spans 15 residues. CDR3 sequence (DNA): TGCGCCAGCAGTGAGTCACGACAGAAAAATCAGCCCCAGCATTTT. Protein product: CASSESRQKNQPQHF.

In regard to this clonotype: A read error may explain this, as a much larger clone is one base away. The rearrangement links TRBV20-1 to TRBJ2-7; tentatively, D is TRBD2 (6 bases). V lost 6 bases to trimming and J lost 3 bases, with 15 bases between them. The CDR3 is 13 residues long. Germline V gene sequence: CDR1 DFQATT, CDR2 SNEGSKA (reference sequence). CDR3 nucleotides: TGCAGTGCGGGCCCGGCGGGATTCTACGAGCAGTACTTC. It yields the protein CSAGPAGFYEQYF.

This clonotype came up many times. V is TRBV10-3 and J is TRBJ2-5; 7 bases align to TRBD2. With V trimmed by 7 bases and J by 1 base, 6 bases remained unmatched. The CDR3 is 14 amino acids. Germline V lookup: CDR1 ENHRY, CDR2 SYGVKD. DNA for the CDR3: TGTGCCATCAAACCCGGCGGGGGCCAAGAGACCCAGTACTTC. It codes for CAIKPGGGQETQYF.

This clonotype has a handful of counts. This chain connects TRBV12-3 or TRBV12-4 to TRBJ1-5; D is uncertain. CDR3 length: 14 amino acids. Trimming stripped 1 base from V and 1 base from J, with 5 bases between. The CDR3 protein is CASSLDQSNQPQHF. The CDR3 nucleotides are TGTGCCAGCAGTTTAGATCAAAGCAATCAGCCCCAGCATTTT.

J is TRBJ2-7 and V is TRBV9; no definite D call. This CDR3 has 15 amino acids. CDR1 and CDR2 from the germline V gene are SGDLS and YYNGEE. V was trimmed by 4 bases and J by 1 base, leaving 15 bases between them. The CDR3 region has the DNA TGTGCCAGCAGCCCTGGGGTCGCAGGTTCCTACGAGCAGTACGTC. Protein product: CASSPGVAGSYEQYV.

In this sample, this clonotype turned up many times. The chain recombines TRBV20-1 with TRBJ1-2; TRBD1 matches at 7 bases. Germline V gene data show CDR1 as DFQATT and CDR2 as SNEGSKA (reference sequence). Trimming removed 6 bases from V and 0 bases from J; junction bases left unmatched: 4. The CDR3 contains 13 residues. Here the CDR3 DNA reads TGCAGTGCCAGGGACAGATCTAACTATGGCTACACCTTC. This sequence encodes CSARDRSNYGYTF.

This clonotype was counted many times. The chain has TRBV11-2 and TRBJ2-1, with unresolved D. Per the germline V gene, CDR1 is SGHAT and CDR2 is FQNNGV. V shed 7 bases and J shed 7 bases, with 8 bases lying between them. The CDR3 loop spans 11 amino acids. The CDR3 nucleotides read TGTGCCAGCATCACTACAAATGAGCAGTTCTTC. Amino acid sequence: CASITTNEQFF.

Only a few counts were recorded for this clonotype. V and J are TRBV5-5 and TRBJ1-2; perhaps TRBD1 as D (5 bases). Trimming took off 0 bases at V and 4 bases at J, with 10 bases between the two ends. The CDR3 covers 14 residues. Per germline, CDR1 SGHKS and CDR2 YYEKEE (reference sequence). The CDR3 is CASSLDEGIYGYTF. The CDR3 DNA reads TGTGCCAGCAGCTTGGACGAGGGGATCTATGGCTACACCTTC.

The genes are TRBV13 and TRBJ1-2; the D is unclear. Germline CDR1 reads PRHDT; CDR2 reads FYEKMQ (reference sequence). Trimming cost V 5 bases and J 8 bases, with 15 bases left between them. CDR3 size: 13 residues. Written as DNA, the CDR3 is TGTGCCAGCAGCCCCCTGGAGAGAGGGGGCTACACCTTC. Protein product: CASSPLERGGYTF.

V gene TRBV30 combines with J gene TRBJ2-1; D might be TRBD2 (5 bases). CDR1 GTSNPN and CDR2 SVGIG come from the germline V gene (reference sequence). The length of the CDR3 is 12 residues. The V gene lost 1 base and the J gene lost 7 bases, with 8 bases spanning the gap. This CDR3 reads CAWSGRTNEQFF. CDR3 in DNA: TGTGCCTGGAGTGGACGGACTAATGAGCAGTTCTTC.

This clonotype occurred many times. This rearrangement joins TRBV7-2 to TRBJ2-1; 9 bases map to TRBD2. The CDR3 is 16 amino acids. V lost 0 bases and J lost 7; bases outside the gene matches: 7. CDR1 is SGHTA, CDR2 FQGNSA, per germline. The CDR3 here is CASSLAISGSLNEQFF. The DNA for the CDR3 is TGTGCCAGCAGCTTAGCGATTAGCGGGAGTTTGAATGAGCAGTTCTTC.

This clonotype was recorded many times. The rearrangement uses TRBV29-1 and TRBJ2-3, with a tentative D call TRBD2 (5 bases). Germline CDR1 SQVTM, CDR2 ANQGSEA. This CDR3 spans 14 amino acids. V lost 4 bases to trimming and J lost 2 bases, with 13 bases between them. The CDR3 protein is CSVAGRGITDTQYF. Written as DNA, the CDR3 is TGCAGCGTTGCTGGGAGAGGGATCACAGATACGCAGTATTTT.

This clonotype was counted at least ten times. This chain links TRBV20-1 with TRBJ2-3; 11 bases are shared with TRBD1. Per the germline V gene, CDR1 is DFQATT and CDR2 is SNEGSKA (reference sequence). The CDR3 runs to 16 residues. J lost 3 bases, V lost 2 bases, and 7 bases had no gene match. The CDR3 here is CSARNPGQGVTDTQYF. The CDR3 DNA sequence: TGCAGTGCTAGAAATCCGGGACAGGGGGTTACAGATACGCAGTATTTT.

This sequence joins TRBV5-1 and TRBJ2-1; tentatively, D is TRBD1 or TRBD2 (5 bases each). V gave up 0 bases and J gave up 0 bases, with 10 bases separating them. Germline CDR1 reads SGHRS; CDR2 reads YFSETQ. The CDR3 totals 16 residues. CDR3 in DNA: TGCGCCAGCAGCTTGGTTGGGACCATCTCCTACAATGAGCAGTTCTTC. Its translation is CASSLVGTISYNEQFF. The variable domain in full, with the rest retrieved from reference TRBV5-1 and TRBJ2-1, is KAGVTQTPRYLIKTRGQQVTLSCSPISGHRSVSWYQQTPGQGLQFLFEYFSETQRNKGNFPGRFSGRQFSNSRSEMNVSTLELGDSALYLCASSLVGTISYNEQFFGPGTRLTVL.

This clonotype was detected many times. The rearrangement links TRBV5-1 to TRBJ2-1; possibly TRBD2 for D (6 bases). Germline values: CDR1 SGHRS, CDR2 YFSETQ. V lost 4 bases to trimming and J lost 2 bases, with 13 bases between them. There are 15 residues in the CDR3. The CDR3 sequence is CASSPQGLTYNEQFF. The CDR3 DNA sequence: TGCGCCAGCAGCCCCCAGGGACTGACCTACAATGAGCAGTTCTTC.

This clonotype was found a few times. The rearrangement uses TRBV29-1 and TRBJ2-5, with a tentative D call TRBD2 (5 bases). Germline V gives CDR1 SQVTM, CDR2 ANQGSEA. Trimming took off 2 bases at V and 5 bases at J, with 12 bases between the two ends. There are 13 residues in the CDR3. The CDR3: CSVESRGVETQYF. The DNA of the CDR3 is TGCAGCGTTGAATCCCGGGGAGTGGAGACCCAGTACTTC.

The CDR3 reads CASTTVRGQYV. The CDR3 DNA sequence: TGTGCCAGCACCACAGTAAGAGGGCAGTACGTC. The chain recombines TRBV2 with TRBJ2-7; D gene uncertain. There are 11 residues in the CDR3. Trimming shortened V by 7 bases and J by 9 bases, and 13 bases separated the two germline ends. Germline values: CDR1 SNHLY, CDR2 FYNNEI.

This clonotype came up a few times. The rearrangement joins TRBV11-3 to TRBJ2-1, with 8 bases that match TRBD2. This CDR3 contains 16 residues. The germline V gene has CDR1 SGHNT and CDR2 YENEEA. After removal of 5 bases from V and 1 base from J, the junction contained 7 bases not matched to a gene. As DNA, the CDR3 is TGTGCCAGCAGCATATACAGCGGGAGTTCCTACAATGAGCAGTTCTTC. Its translation is CASSIYSGSSYNEQFF.

This chain links TRBV30 with TRBJ2-1; D unresolved. Trimming removed 2 bases at V and 5 bases at J, with 13 bases between. This CDR3 has 14 residues. Germline CDR1 reads GTSNPN; CDR2 reads SVGIG (reference sequence). The CDR3 loop reads CAWSLQATHNEQFF. The DNA for the CDR3 is TGTGCCTGGAGTCTCCAGGCTACCCACAATGAGCAGTTCTTC.

The V and J genes are TRBV7-2 and TRBJ2-7; D is perhaps TRBD2 (6 bases). Germline V lookup: CDR1 SGHTA, CDR2 FQGNSA. The V gene lost 10 bases and the J gene lost 3 bases, with 13 bases spanning the gap. The CDR3 is made up of 12 amino acids. The CDR3 spells CATGRDFYEQYF. As DNA, the CDR3 is TGTGCCACCGGCCGGGACTTCTACGAGCAGTACTTC.

The V and J genes are TRBV6-4 and TRBJ2-1; the D gene is possibly TRBD1 (5 bases). This CDR3 spans 13 amino acids. Per the germline V gene, CDR1 is MRHNA and CDR2 is SNTAGT. The V and J ends lost 0 bases and 8 bases respectively, with 8 bases between them. This CDR3 is CASSDSDSHEQFF. CDR3 coding DNA: TGTGCCAGCAGTGACTCAGACAGCCATGAGCAGTTCTTC.

This clonotype was counted many times. The chain recombines TRBV6-5 with TRBJ1-4; no clear D. With 1 base removed from V and 10 bases from J, the gap between germline ends came to 16 bases. The germline gives CDR1 MNHEY, CDR2 SVGAGI. This CDR3 comprises 15 residues. Here the CDR3 reads CASSYYARGEVKLFF. CDR3 DNA: TGTGCCAGCAGTTACTACGCCCGCGGGGAAGTAAAACTGTTTTTT.

This chain connects TRBV30 to TRBJ2-7; 7 bases match TRBD1. The CDR3 sequence is 14 residues long. Losses at the gene ends were 4 bases for V and 0 bases for J; bases not matched to a gene: 6. Germline-derived CDR1 and CDR2 are GTSNPN and SVGIG (reference sequence). The DNA for the CDR3 is TGTGCCTGGATGAGAACAGGGGCCTCCTACGAGCAGTACTTC. Translated: CAWMRTGASYEQYF.

This clonotype was seen repeatedly, ten times or more. The chain combines TRBV24-1 with TRBJ2-2; D is possibly TRBD2 (5 bases). The CDR3 has 17 residues. The germline gives CDR1 KGHDR, CDR2 SFDVKD. Between the trimmed V and J ends, which lost 0 bases and 0 bases, there was a span of 10 bases. In DNA form, the CDR3 reads TGTGCCACCAGTGATTTGCGCGGCGGGTCGAACACCGGGGAGCTGTTTTTT. It yields the protein CATSDLRGGSNTGELFF.

This clonotype was seen ten or more times. The rearrangement joins TRBV15 to TRBJ2-7; TRBD2 matches 8 bases. Germline-derived CDR1 and CDR2 are LNHNV and YYDKDF (reference sequence). V gave up 5 bases and J gave up 4 bases; unmatched junction bases: 7. The CDR3 covers 14 residues. The CDR3 DNA reads as TGTGCCACCAGCTCACCGGGACTAGAGTACGAGCAGTACTTC. This gives the protein CATSSPGLEYEQYF.